This T cell receptor beta chain was profiled in a study of T cell responses to AZD1222 COVID-19 vaccine. Study-level information: The analysis combined second doses at about 4 or about 12 weeks.

The assay was immunoSEQ multiplex PCR, and TCRdb's table has in-frame clones only and misses some. The sample holds 150,000 or so clones; around 93% are singletons and the top ten take 1.3% to 1.5%. The J segment lost 8 bases and the V segment lost 4 bases, leaving 8 bases of the junction unmatched. Germline V gene data show CDR1 as MGHRA and CDR2 as YSYEKL. There are 15 residues in the CDR3. The gene calls are TRBV4-1 and TRBJ1-6; 7 nucleotides line up with TRBD1. This TCR came from an adult in good health. The starting material was peripheral blood, obtained on day 0 of AZD1222 vaccination. The CDR3 sequence: CASSPKGTEDSPLHF. The CDR3 coding sequence is TGCGCCAGCAGCCCGAAGGGGACAGAGGATTCACCCCTCCACTTT.